This T cell receptor beta chain was sequenced in a study of blood T cell dynamics during melanoma immunotherapy. A fixed DNA input of roughly 0.35 ug was used per bulk PBMC sample. TCRdb's table, derived via immunoSEQ multiplex PCR, lists solely in-frame clones and lacks some. The sample contains 15,000 to 20,000 clones, 90% to 95% of which appear only once. Germline V gene lookup returns CDR1 LNHDA and CDR2 SQIVND (reference sequence). The CDR3 is 15 residues long. Trimming removed 6 bases from V and 4 bases from J; junction bases left unmatched: 11. The sample's time point: pre-treatment baseline. Samples come from before therapy and from week 3 after the first blockade cycle. At 12 weeks after first infusion, RECIST 1.1 defined response for most patients.

The V call is TRBV19, the J call TRBJ1-2; 7 bases align to TRBD1. The source of this sequence is a human donor with melanoma. Here the sequenced sample was blood, taken from a patient treated with checkpoint blockade. The CDR3 region is CASRYPPGQPYGYTF. CDR3 sequence (DNA): TGTGCCAGTAGATACCCCCCGGGACAGCCCTATGGCTACACCTTC.